The 30 T cell receptor beta chains given below trace back to one sample, sequenced in a study of blood T cell repertoires in COVID-19. The repertoire was sequenced with immunoSEQ multiplex PCR; TCRdb's copy has only in-frame clones and lacks some. The table lists over 200,000 clones, roughly 87% of them singletons. Sequences were obtained from PBMCs or T cells enriched from blood (not recorded which). The receptors come from a man aged 25 to 40 who had recovered from COVID-19.

The rearrangement uses TRBV7-2 and TRBJ2-5; TRBD2 matches 10 bases. J gave up 0 bases and V 6 bases, and 7 bases lay outside the gene matches. The CDR3 runs 16 residues. Germline CDR1 reads SGHTA; CDR2 reads FQGNSA. CDR3 sequence (DNA): TGTGCCAGCAGGCAAAGCGGGGGGGCTAACCAAGAGACCCAGTACTTC. It yields the protein CASRQSGGANQETQYF.

This clone was picked up one time. The chain combines TRBV5-4 with TRBJ1-2; 7 nucleotides line up with TRBD1. CDR3 length equals 13 residues. Germline-derived CDR1 and CDR2 are SGHNT and YYREEE (reference sequence). V trimming: 1 base; J trimming: 8 bases; junction bases outside the gene matches: 5. In DNA form, the CDR3 reads TGTGCCAGCAGCTTGCGACAGGGTGGGGGCTACACCTTC. The encoded protein is CASSLRQGGGYTF.

This rearrangement joins TRBV5-4 to TRBJ1-2; D is possibly TRBD1 (5 bases). CDR3 length: 16 amino acids. V lost 3 bases to trimming and J lost 5 bases, with 20 bases between them. Germline-derived CDR1 and CDR2 are SGHNT and YYREEE (reference sequence). The CDR3 region is CASSSGAGGGAYGYTF. The CDR3 coding sequence is TGTGCCAGCAGCTCGGGAGCCGGGGGAGGGGCTTATGGCTACACCTTC.

The chain employs TRBV30 and TRBJ2-7, with D tentatively TRBD2 (5 bases). Germline V gives CDR1 GTSNPN, CDR2 SVGIG (reference sequence). V was cut by 0 bases and J by 2 bases, with 11 bases left in between. The CDR3 totals 14 residues. The CDR3 region is CAWSVSSGPYEQYF. The CDR3 DNA follows: TGTGCCTGGAGTGTTTCCAGCGGACCCTACGAGCAGTACTTC. Supplemented by reference TRBV30 and TRBJ2-7, the full variable domain reads SQTIHQWPATLVQPVGSPLSLECTVEGTSNPNLYWYRQAAGRGLQLLFYSVGIGQISSEVPQNLSASRPQDRQFILSSKKLLLSDSGFYLCAWSVSSGPYEQYFGPGTRLTVT.

J is TRBJ2-1 and V is TRBV21-1; TRBD2 was called by the table and not checked on the DNA. TRBV21-1 is given as a pseudogene. The CDR3 sequence is 13 residues long. The CDR3 bases are TGTGCCAGCAGCAAAGGTCGGGTAGCGGAGCAGTTCTTC. Translation gives CASSKGRVAEQFF.

The rearrangement links TRBV10-1 to TRBJ2-5; TRBD2 matches 9 bases. Trimming at V came to 9 bases and at J to 4 bases, leaving 9 bases not matched to a gene. Germline V gives CDR1 WNHNN, CDR2 SYGVQD (reference sequence). This CDR3 is 14 amino acids long. CDR3 nucleotide sequence: TGCGCCAGACCTTTTAGCGGGAGCGGAGAGACCCAGTACTTC. It is translated as CARPFSGSGETQYF.

The chain employs TRBV2 and TRBJ1-5, with 7 bases that match TRBD1. The CDR3 totals 16 residues. The germline V gene has CDR1 SNHLY and CDR2 FYNNEI. Trimming at V came to 4 bases and at J to 4 bases, leaving 10 bases not matched to a gene. CDR3 sequence: CASSGTLTGTNQPQHF. The CDR3, as DNA: TGTGCCAGCAGTGGGACCCTGACAGGGACTAATCAGCCCCAGCATTTT.

This clone has only one observation. This chain connects TRBV28 to TRBJ2-1, with TRBD2 matching over 8 bases. This CDR3 has 16 residues. Germline V gene data show CDR1 as MDHEN and CDR2 as SYDVKM. V gave up 4 bases and J gave up 0 bases; unmatched junction bases: 5. The CDR3 DNA sequence: TGTGCCAGCAGTTCCAAAAGCGGGAGCTCCTACAATGAGCAGTTCTTC. It is translated as CASSSKSGSSYNEQFF.

This clone was found once. The chain couples TRBV29-1 to TRBJ1-2; D call uncertain. Germline values: CDR1 SQVTM, CDR2 ANQGSEA. The germline V and J ends were trimmed by 7 bases and 3 bases, with 15 bases remaining between them. The CDR3 is 13 amino acids. CDR3 DNA sequence: TGCAGCGGAGATGAAGACTCTGACTATGGCTACACCTTC. Translated: CSGDEDSDYGYTF. Using reference TRBV29-1 and TRBJ1-2 for the parts outside the CDR3, the full variable domain is SAVISQKPSRDICQRGTSLTIQCQVDSQVTMMFWYRQQPGQSLTLIATANQGSEATYESGFVIDKFPISRPNLTFSTLTVSNMSPEDSSIYLCSGDEDSDYGYTFGSGTRLTVV.

The rearrangement links TRBV7-9 to TRBJ2-7, with D uncertain. V was shortened by 0 bases and J by 5 bases, with 11 bases between the two germline ends. Germline V gene data show CDR1 as SEHNR and CDR2 as FQNEAQ (reference sequence). The CDR3 totals 14 residues. This CDR3 is CASSLAQALNEQYF. The CDR3 DNA is TGTGCCAGCAGCTTAGCGCAGGCTCTTAACGAGCAGTACTTC.

J is TRBJ1-4 and V is TRBV30; D may be TRBD1 (6 bases). Between the trimmed V and J ends, which lost 3 bases and 5 bases, there was a span of 10 bases. This CDR3 has 13 amino acids. CDR1 GTSNPN and CDR2 SVGIG come from the germline V gene (reference sequence). The CDR3 reads CAWRRTVNEKLFF. The DNA of the CDR3 is TGTGCCTGGAGGCGGACAGTAAATGAAAAACTGTTTTTT. The full variable domain, in which reference TRBV30 and TRBJ1-4 provide the parts outside the CDR3, is SQTIHQWPATLVQPVGSPLSLECTVEGTSNPNLYWYRQAAGRGLQLLFYSVGIGQISSEVPQNLSASRPQDRQFILSSKKLLLSDSGFYLCAWRRTVNEKLFFGSGTQLSVL.

The chain employs TRBV19 and TRBJ2-1, with 11 bases that match TRBD2. Per the germline V gene, CDR1 is LNHDA and CDR2 is SQIVND (reference sequence). V was pared by 5 bases and J by 4 bases, with 7 bases of the junction left unmatched. The CDR3 extends over 16 amino acids. This CDR3 reads CASSFGTSGPYNEQFF. CDR3 DNA sequence: TGTGCCAGTAGTTTCGGGACTAGCGGACCATACAATGAGCAGTTCTTC.

This clone has only one observation. This chain uses TRBV7-2 with TRBJ2-4, with a weak D call TRBD2 (6 bases). Trimming took 5 bases from V and 9 from J, leaving 11 bases between them. Germline V gene sequence: CDR1 SGHTA, CDR2 FQGNSA. This CDR3 contains 12 residues. CDR3 in amino acids: CASSPPGVIQYF. CDR3 nucleotide sequence: TGTGCCAGCAGCCCCCCGGGAGTCATTCAGTACTTC.

The chain has TRBV15 and TRBJ2-5; D perhaps matches TRBD2 (5 bases). Trimming stripped 0 bases from V and 7 bases from J, with 15 bases between. Looked up from germline, CDR1 is LNHNV and CDR2 is YYDKDF (reference sequence). The CDR3 runs to 15 residues. CDR3: CATSRELGDAGTQYF. The CDR3 DNA reads as TGTGCCACCAGCAGAGAATTAGGAGATGCGGGGACCCAGTACTTC.

This clone was detected a few times. The chain is built from TRBV5-1 and TRBJ1-1; possibly TRBD1 for D (5 bases). The CDR3 contains 13 residues. Germline CDR1 SGHRS, CDR2 YFSETQ. V was cut by 4 bases and J by 1 base, with 8 bases left in between. CDR3 sequence reads: CASSTGQNTEAFF. Written as DNA, the CDR3 is TGCGCCAGCAGCACCGGACAGAACACTGAAGCTTTCTTT. The entire variable domain, with the rest obtained from reference TRBV5-1 and TRBJ1-1, is as follows: KAGVTQTPRYLIKTRGQQVTLSCSPISGHRSVSWYQQTPGQGLQFLFEYFSETQRNKGNFPGRFSGRQFSNSRSEMNVSTLELGDSALYLCASSTGQNTEAFFGQGTRLTVV.

CDR3 protein: CASSPRSGNSGANVLTF. The CDR3 coding sequence is TGTGCCAGCAGCCCCCGATCGGGAAACTCTGGGGCCAACGTCCTGACTTTC. The genes are TRBV7-3 and TRBJ2-6; weak D call: TRBD2 (5 bases). Trimming stripped 5 bases from V and 0 bases from J, with 14 bases between. Germline CDR1 and CDR2: SGHTA and FQGTGA. The CDR3 is 17 residues long.

This clone came up a few times. V usage is TRBV29-1 and J usage is TRBJ2-7; possible D gene TRBD1, 6 bases. V was shortened by 7 bases and J by 4 bases, with 11 bases between the two germline ends. In germline, CDR1 is SQVTM, CDR2 ANQGSEA. This CDR3 is 11 amino acids long. The CDR3, as DNA: TGCAGCGCGAGGGACAAGTACGAGCAGTACTTC. It translates to CSARDKYEQYF.

The chain uses TRBV5-1 and TRBJ2-3; 8 bases are shared with TRBD2. The CDR3 has 16 residues. Germline V gives CDR1 SGHRS, CDR2 YFSETQ. V was pared by 3 bases and J by 1 base, with 7 bases of the junction left unmatched. CDR3: CASSSPTSGRTDTQYF. In DNA form, the CDR3 reads TGCGCCAGCAGCTCCCCCACTAGCGGCCGCACAGATACGCAGTATTTT.

This chain links TRBV28 with TRBJ1-3; 8 bases are a match to TRBD1. The CDR3 has 15 residues. J was trimmed by 4 bases and V by 4 bases; bases with no gene match: 6. Germline V gene lookup returns CDR1 MDHEN and CDR2 SYDVKM. This CDR3 reads CASSSATGVGNTIYF. Here the CDR3 DNA reads TGTGCCAGCAGTTCCGCGACAGGGGTGGGAAACACCATATATTTT. Complete variable domain (other parts from reference TRBV28 and TRBJ1-3): DVKVTQSSRYLVKRTGEKVFLECVQDMDHENMFWYRQDPGLGLRLIYFSYDVKMKEKGDIPEGYSVSREKKERFSLILESASTNQTSMYLCASSSATGVGNTIYFGEGSWLTVV.

In the case of this clone: The sample holds other DNA sequences that translate to the same CDR3. This chain uses TRBV5-1 with TRBJ2-7, with TRBD2 identical over 9 bases. The CDR3 totals 15 residues. V gave up 1 base and J gave up 5 bases; unmatched junction bases: 7. Germline loops: CDR1 SGHRS, CDR2 YFSETQ. The CDR3 DNA reads TGCGCCAGCAGCTTGTTGGCGGGAGGGTCGGACGAGCAGTACTTC. It encodes CASSLLAGGSDEQYF.

This clone was counted between two and nine times. Other DNA sequences in the same sample also yield this CDR3. The rearrangement joins TRBV9 to TRBJ1-2; tentatively, D is TRBD1 (6 bases). Trimming pared 1 base from V and 2 bases from J, leaving 6 bases between. The CDR3 has 13 residues. Germline CDR1 is SGDLS and CDR2 is YYNGEE. The CDR3 DNA is TGTGCCAGCAGCGTACAGGGGAACTATGGCTACACCTTC. Translated: CASSVQGNYGYTF.

In its sample, this clone was seen once. The chain couples TRBV28 to TRBJ2-7, with 9 bases identical to TRBD1. Germline assignment: CDR1 MDHEN and CDR2 SYDVKM. J lost 1 base, V lost 8 bases, and 6 bases had no gene match. The CDR3 consists of 14 residues. CDR3 DNA sequence: TGTGCCAGCGTAGGCGGGACAGGGTCCTACGAGCAGTACTTC. This gives the protein CASVGGTGSYEQYF.

This chain links TRBV27 with TRBJ2-1; possible D gene TRBD2, 5 bases. Germline lookup yields CDR1 MNHEY and CDR2 SMNVEV (reference sequence). This CDR3 is 16 amino acids long. The V and J ends lost 8 bases and 8 bases respectively, with 25 bases between them. In nucleotides, the CDR3 is TGTGCCAGCCGCAGCCTGAGTGGCGGTGGGAGAGATGAGCAGTTCTTC. Translation: CASRSLSGGGRDEQFF.

The V and J genes are TRBV27 and TRBJ2-5; TRBD1 agrees at 8 bases. The CDR3 is 14 residues long. The V gene's germline CDR1 is MNHEY and CDR2 SMNVEV (reference sequence). The junction had 12 bases not matched to a gene; V was cut back by 5 bases and J by 10 bases. Here the CDR3 DNA reads TGTGCCAGCAGTCTCGGACAGGGTGCGAAGGACCAGTACTTC. This codes for CASSLGQGAKDQYF.

The V gene is TRBV12-5, the J gene TRBJ2-7; 7 positions agree with TRBD1. The germline V gene has CDR1 LGHNT and CDR2 FRNRAP. The CDR3 is made up of 17 amino acids. V lost 1 base, J lost 2 bases, and 11 bases stayed unmatched. Here the CDR3 reads CASGLDPRQGTPYEQYF. The CDR3 DNA sequence: TGTGCTAGTGGTTTGGACCCCAGACAGGGAACTCCCTACGAGCAGTACTTC. Combining the CDR3 with reference TRBV12-5 and TRBJ2-7 gives the whole variable domain DARVTQTPRHKVTEMGQEVTMRCQPILGHNTVFWYRQTMMQGLELLAYFRNRAPLDDSGMPKDRFSAEMPDATLATLKIQPSEPRDSAVYFCASGLDPRQGTPYEQYFGPGTRLTVT.

The chain employs TRBV7-3 and TRBJ1-4, with 7 bases fitting TRBD1. CDR1 is SGHTA and CDR2 is FQGTGA in the germline V gene. The CDR3 loop spans 15 amino acids. V shed 5 bases and J 4 bases; nucleotides not matched to a gene: 7. The CDR3 region has the DNA TGTGCCAGCAGCAAGACAGGGACCCTTAATGAAAAACTGTTTTTT. This translates into CASSKTGTLNEKLFF.

The CDR3 sequence is CASSPAYSYEQYF. The CDR3, as DNA: TGTGCCAGCAGCCCCGCCTACTCCTACGAGCAGTACTTC. The chain employs TRBV13 and TRBJ2-7; D is unclear. Germline V gene lookup returns CDR1 PRHDT and CDR2 FYEKMQ (reference sequence). The CDR3 runs to 13 residues. Deletions cut 5 bases from V and 0 bases from J, with 8 bases between.

Of note for this clone: The same CDR3 can be traced to other DNA sequences in this sample. Here the CDR3 reads CASSIDSTSGSTQYF. The CDR3 nucleotides are TGTGCCAGTAGTATAGATTCAACTAGCGGGAGCACGCAGTATTTT. This chain connects TRBV19 to TRBJ2-3; the match to TRBD2 covers 11 bases. Trimming at V came to 0 bases and at J to 9 bases, leaving 5 bases not matched to a gene. Germline CDR1 is LNHDA and CDR2 is SQIVND (reference sequence). The CDR3 extends over 15 amino acids.

In its sample, this clone was seen once. V gene TRBV19 combines with J gene TRBJ1-5, with D possibly matching TRBD1 (6 bases). The V end lost 4 bases, the J end lost 0 bases, and 13 bases lay between the germline ends. CDR1 and CDR2 (germline): LNHDA, SQIVND (reference sequence). The CDR3 is 16 residues long. CDR3 sequence (DNA): TGTGCCAGTAGTACCGGCCAGGGGTATAGCAATCAGCCCCAGCATTTT. This translates into CASSTGQGYSNQPQHF. The full variable domain, in which reference TRBV19 and TRBJ1-5 provide the parts outside the CDR3, is DGGITQSPKYLFRKEGQNVTLSCEQNLNHDAMYWYRQDPGQGLRLIYYSQIVNDFQKGDIAEGYSVSREKKESFPLTVTSAQKNPTAFYLCASSTGQGYSNQPQHFGDGTRLSIL.

This chain connects TRBV19 to TRBJ1-1; no definite D call. Germline lookup yields CDR1 LNHDA and CDR2 SQIVND (reference sequence). CDR3 size: 15 residues. V lost 1 base to trimming and J lost 2 bases, with 11 bases between them. CDR3 sequence (DNA): TGTGCCAGTAGTATAGTCACCCTGGGCAACACTGAAGCTTTCTTT. Its protein is CASSIVTLGNTEAFF.